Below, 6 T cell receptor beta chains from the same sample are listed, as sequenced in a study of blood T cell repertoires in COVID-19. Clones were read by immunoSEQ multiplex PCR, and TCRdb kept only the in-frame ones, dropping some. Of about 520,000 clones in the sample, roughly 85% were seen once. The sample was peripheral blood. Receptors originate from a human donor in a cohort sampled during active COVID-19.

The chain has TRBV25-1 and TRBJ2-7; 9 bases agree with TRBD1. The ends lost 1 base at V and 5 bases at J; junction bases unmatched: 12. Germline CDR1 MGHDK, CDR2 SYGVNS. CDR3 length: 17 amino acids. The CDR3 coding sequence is TGTGCCAGCAGTGAATCGCCGGACAGGGGAATGAGGCACGAGCAGTACTTC. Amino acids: CASSESPDRGMRHEQYF.

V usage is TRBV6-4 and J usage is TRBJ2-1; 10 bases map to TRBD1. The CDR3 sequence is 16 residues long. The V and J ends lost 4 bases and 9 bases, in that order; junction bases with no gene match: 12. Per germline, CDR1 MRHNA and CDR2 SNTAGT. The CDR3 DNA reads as TGTGCCAGCAGTGGGACAGGGGGAACATCAGGGGCTGAGCAGTTCTTC. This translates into CASSGTGGTSGAEQFF.

This chain's CDR3 is CASGPSSLRYGYTF. DNA for the CDR3: TGTGCCAGCGGGCCCTCATCACTCCGCTATGGCTACACCTTC. The chain links TRBV6-5 to TRBJ1-2; no definite D call. This CDR3 spans 14 amino acids. Germline CDR1 and CDR2: MNHEY and SVGAGI. V was clipped by 8 bases and J by 4 bases, with 17 bases between them.

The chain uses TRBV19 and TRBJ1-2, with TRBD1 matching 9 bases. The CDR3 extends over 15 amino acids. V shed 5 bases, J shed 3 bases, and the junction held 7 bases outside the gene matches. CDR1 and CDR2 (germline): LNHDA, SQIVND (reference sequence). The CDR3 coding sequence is TGTGCCAGTAGTCCTCAGACAGGGGGAGACTATGGCTACACCTTC. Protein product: CASSPQTGGDYGYTF.

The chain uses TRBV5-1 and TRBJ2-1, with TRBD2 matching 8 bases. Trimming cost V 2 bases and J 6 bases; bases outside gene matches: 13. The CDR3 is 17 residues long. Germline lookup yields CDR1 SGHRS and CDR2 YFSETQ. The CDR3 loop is CASSFTRAGVGRNEQFF. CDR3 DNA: TGCGCCAGCAGCTTCACTAGAGCGGGAGTCGGGCGCAATGAGCAGTTCTTC.

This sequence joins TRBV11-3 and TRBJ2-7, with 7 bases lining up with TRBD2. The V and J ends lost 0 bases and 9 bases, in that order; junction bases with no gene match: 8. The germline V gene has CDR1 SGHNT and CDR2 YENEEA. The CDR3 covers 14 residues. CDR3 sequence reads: CASSLDSRGSGQYF. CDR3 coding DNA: TGTGCCAGCAGCTTAGATTCTCGCGGGAGCGGGCAGTACTTC.